Sequencing of this T cell receptor beta chain was carried out in a study of PD-L1 blockade in urothelial cancer. About the study: Atezolizumab was started by patients in the mid-2010s at 1,200 mg intravenously every 3 weeks. Once treatment had started, blood was analyzed at 3 weeks (second dose) and again at 6 weeks. Per blood sample, T cells had a median of around 140,000.

The CDR3 contains 15 residues. Losses at the gene ends were 6 bases for V and 1 base for J; bases not matched to a gene: 9. Germline V gene lookup returns CDR1 SNHLY and CDR2 FYNNEI. Only in-frame clones appear in the TCRdb table, and some are missing; sequencing was by immunoSEQ multiplex PCR. The sample records tens of thousands of clones, around 93% being singletons. Time point described: peripheral blood 6 weeks after treatment start. This TCR derives from a woman of 80 years or more with urothelial cancer. The rearrangement joins TRBV2 to TRBJ2-7; TRBD2 agrees at 7 bases. Sequences were derived from PBMCs, sampled around atezolizumab (anti-PD-L1) treatment. The CDR3 is CASRAPNSGSYEQYF. The CDR3 coding sequence is TGTGCCAGCAGGGCCCCGAATAGCGGGTCCTACGAGCAGTACTTC.